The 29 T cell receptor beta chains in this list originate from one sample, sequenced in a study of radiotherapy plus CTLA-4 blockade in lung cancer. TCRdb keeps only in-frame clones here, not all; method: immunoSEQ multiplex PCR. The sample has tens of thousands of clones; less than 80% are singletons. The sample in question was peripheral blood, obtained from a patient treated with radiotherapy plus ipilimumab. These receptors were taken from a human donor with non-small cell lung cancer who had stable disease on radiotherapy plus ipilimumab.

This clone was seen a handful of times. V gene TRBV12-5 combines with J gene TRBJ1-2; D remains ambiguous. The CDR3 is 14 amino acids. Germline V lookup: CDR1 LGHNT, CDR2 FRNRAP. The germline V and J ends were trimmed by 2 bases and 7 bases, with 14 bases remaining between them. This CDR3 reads CASGLWRLARGYTF. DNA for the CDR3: TGTGCTAGTGGTTTGTGGAGGCTTGCCCGTGGCTACACCTTC.

CDR3 nucleotides: TGTGCCAGCAGCTTTGGCTACCAAGAGACCCAGTACTTC. Amino acid sequence: CASSFGYQETQYF. The chain combines TRBV11-3 with TRBJ2-5; D not resolved. Germline values: CDR1 SGHNT, CDR2 YENEEA. With 3 bases removed from V and 0 bases from J, the gap between germline ends came to 5 bases. The CDR3 runs 13 residues.

The CDR3 DNA reads TGTGCCAGCAGTTACTCTTCTGGGGCTAGCGGGGGGCCCCCCTACGAGCAGTACTTC. Residues: CASSYSSGASGGPPYEQYF. The chain combines TRBV2 with TRBJ2-7; 11 bases align to TRBD2. Germline values: CDR1 SNHLY, CDR2 FYNNEI. V dropped 5 bases and J dropped 2; count of bases not matched to a gene: 17. There are 19 residues in the CDR3.

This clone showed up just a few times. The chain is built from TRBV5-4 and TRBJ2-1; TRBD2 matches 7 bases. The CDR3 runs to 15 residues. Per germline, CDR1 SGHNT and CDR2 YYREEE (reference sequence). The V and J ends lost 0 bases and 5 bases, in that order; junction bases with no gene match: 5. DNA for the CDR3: TGTGCCAGCAGCTTGGCCAGCGGGGTGGACAATGAGCAGTTCTTC. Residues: CASSLASGVDNEQFF.

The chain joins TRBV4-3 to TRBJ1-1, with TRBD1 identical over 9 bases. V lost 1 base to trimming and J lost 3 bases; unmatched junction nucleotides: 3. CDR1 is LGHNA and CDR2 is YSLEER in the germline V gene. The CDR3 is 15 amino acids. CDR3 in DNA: TGCGCCAGCAGCCAAGGGGACAGGGTGGACACTGAAGCTTTCTTT. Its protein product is CASSQGDRVDTEAFF.

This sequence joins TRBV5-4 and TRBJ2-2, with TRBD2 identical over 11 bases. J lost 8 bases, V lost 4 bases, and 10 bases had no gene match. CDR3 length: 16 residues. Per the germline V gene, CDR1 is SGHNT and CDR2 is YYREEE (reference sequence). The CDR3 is CASSPQGLAVTGELFF. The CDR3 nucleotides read TGTGCCAGCAGCCCGCAGGGACTAGCGGTAACAGGGGAGCTGTTTTTT. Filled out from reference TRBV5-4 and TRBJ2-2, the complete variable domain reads ETGVTQSPTHLIKTRGQQVTLRCSSQSGHNTVSWYQQALGQGPQFIFQYYREEENGRGNFPPRFSGLQFPNYSSELNVNALELDDSALYLCASSPQGLAVTGELFFGEGSRLTVL.

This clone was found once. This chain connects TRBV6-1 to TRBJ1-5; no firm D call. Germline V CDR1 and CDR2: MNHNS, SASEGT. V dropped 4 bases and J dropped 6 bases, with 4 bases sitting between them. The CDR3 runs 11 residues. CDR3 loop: CASSGGQPQHF. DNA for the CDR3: TGTGCCAGCAGTGGAGGTCAGCCCCAGCATTTT.

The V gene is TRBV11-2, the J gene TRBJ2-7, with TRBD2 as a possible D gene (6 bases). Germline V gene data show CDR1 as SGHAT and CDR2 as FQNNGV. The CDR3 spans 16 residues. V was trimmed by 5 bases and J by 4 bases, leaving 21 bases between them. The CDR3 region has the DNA TGTGCCAGCAGCCCCCTACGGGGCGGGAAGATTTACGAGCAGTACTTC. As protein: CASSPLRGGKIYEQYF. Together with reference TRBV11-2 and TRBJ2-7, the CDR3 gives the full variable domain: EAGVAQSPRYKIIEKRQSVAFWCNPISGHATLYWYQQILGQGPKLLIQFQNNGVVDDSQLPKDRFSAERLKGVDSTLKIQPAKLEDSAVYLCASSPLRGGKIYEQYFGPGTRLTVT.

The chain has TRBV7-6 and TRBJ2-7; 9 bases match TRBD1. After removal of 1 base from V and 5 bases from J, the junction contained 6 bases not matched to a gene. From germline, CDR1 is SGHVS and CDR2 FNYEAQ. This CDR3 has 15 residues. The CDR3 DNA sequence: TGTGCCAGCAGCTTAGGGGGACAGGGCATCAACGAGCAGTACTTC. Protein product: CASSLGGQGINEQYF.

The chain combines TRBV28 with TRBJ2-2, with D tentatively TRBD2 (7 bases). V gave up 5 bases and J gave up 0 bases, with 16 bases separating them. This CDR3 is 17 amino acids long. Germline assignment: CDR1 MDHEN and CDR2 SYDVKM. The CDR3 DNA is TGTGCCAGCAGTGGGTACTCGGGGGGCTCGAACACCGGGGAGCTGTTTTTT. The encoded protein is CASSGYSGGSNTGELFF.

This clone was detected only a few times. The CDR3 reads CASSLRDSPRYEQYF. The DNA of the CDR3 is TGTGCCAGCAGCCTGCGGGACAGTCCCCGTTACGAGCAGTACTTC. The chain joins TRBV9 to TRBJ2-7, with a tentative D call TRBD1 (7 bases). Germline assignment: CDR1 SGDLS and CDR2 YYNGEE. The CDR3 runs 15 residues. Trimming pared 4 bases from V and 4 bases from J, leaving 18 bases between.

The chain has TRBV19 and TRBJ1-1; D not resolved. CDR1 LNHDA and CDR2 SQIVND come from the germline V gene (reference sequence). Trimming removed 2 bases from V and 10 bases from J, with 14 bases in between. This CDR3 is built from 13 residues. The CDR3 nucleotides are TGTGCCAGTAGTATAACCCCCGGGCATGGAGCTTTCTTT. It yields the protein CASSITPGHGAFF.

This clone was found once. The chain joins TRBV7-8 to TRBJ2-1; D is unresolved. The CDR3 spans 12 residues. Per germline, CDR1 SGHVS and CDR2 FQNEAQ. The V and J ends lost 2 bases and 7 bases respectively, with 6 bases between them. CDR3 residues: CASSLFGNEQFF. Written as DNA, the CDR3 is TGTGCCAGCAGCTTATTTGGGAATGAGCAGTTCTTC. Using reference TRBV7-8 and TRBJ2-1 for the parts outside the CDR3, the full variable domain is GAGVSQSPRYKVAKRGQDVALRCDPISGHVSLFWYQQALGQGPEFLTYFQNEAQLDKSGLPSDRFFAERPEGSVSTLKIQRTQQEDSAVYLCASSLFGNEQFFGPGTRLTVL.

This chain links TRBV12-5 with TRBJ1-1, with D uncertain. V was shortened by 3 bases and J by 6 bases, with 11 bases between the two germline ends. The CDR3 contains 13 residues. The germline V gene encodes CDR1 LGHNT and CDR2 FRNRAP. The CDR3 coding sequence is TGTGCTAGTGGTTTACCCCCCCCTCCTGAAGCTTTCTTT. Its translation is CASGLPPPPEAFF.

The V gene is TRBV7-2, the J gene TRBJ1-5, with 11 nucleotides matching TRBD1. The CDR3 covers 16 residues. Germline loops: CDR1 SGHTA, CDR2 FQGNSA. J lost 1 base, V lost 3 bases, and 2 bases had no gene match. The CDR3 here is CASSLDRGRSNQPQHF. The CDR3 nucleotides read TGTGCCAGCAGCTTGGACAGGGGGCGAAGCAATCAGCCCCAGCATTTT.

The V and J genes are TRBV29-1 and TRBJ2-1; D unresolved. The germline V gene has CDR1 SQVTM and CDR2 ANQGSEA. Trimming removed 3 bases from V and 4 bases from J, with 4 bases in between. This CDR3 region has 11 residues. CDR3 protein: CSVEVYNEQFF. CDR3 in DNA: TGCAGCGTTGAGGTATACAATGAGCAGTTCTTC.

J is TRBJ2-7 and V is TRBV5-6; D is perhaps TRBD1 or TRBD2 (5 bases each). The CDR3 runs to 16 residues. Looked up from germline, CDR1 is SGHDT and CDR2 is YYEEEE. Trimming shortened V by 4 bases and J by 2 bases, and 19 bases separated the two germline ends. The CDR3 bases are TGTGCCAGCAGCGCCCTAACTGGGGACGGAACCTACGAGCAGTACGTC. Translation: CASSALTGDGTYEQYV.

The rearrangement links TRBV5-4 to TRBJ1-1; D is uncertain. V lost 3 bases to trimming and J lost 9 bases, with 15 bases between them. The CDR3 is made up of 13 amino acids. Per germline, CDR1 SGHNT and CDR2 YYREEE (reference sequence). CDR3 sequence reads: CASSSDIGSQAFF. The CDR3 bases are TGTGCCAGCAGCTCCGACATTGGCAGCCAAGCTTTCTTT. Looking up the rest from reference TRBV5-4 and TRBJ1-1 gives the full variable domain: ETGVTQSPTHLIKTRGQQVTLRCSSQSGHNTVSWYQQALGQGPQFIFQYYREEENGRGNFPPRFSGLQFPNYSSELNVNALELDDSALYLCASSSDIGSQAFFGQGTRLTVV.

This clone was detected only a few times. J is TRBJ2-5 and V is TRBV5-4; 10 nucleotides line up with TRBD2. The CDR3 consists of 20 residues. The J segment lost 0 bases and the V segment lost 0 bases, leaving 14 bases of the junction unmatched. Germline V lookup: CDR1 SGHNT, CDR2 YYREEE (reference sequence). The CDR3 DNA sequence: TGTGCCAGCAGCTTGGCCGGAGCGGGGGGGCCCAGGCAGTACCAAGAGACCCAGTACTTC. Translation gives CASSLAGAGGPRQYQETQYF.

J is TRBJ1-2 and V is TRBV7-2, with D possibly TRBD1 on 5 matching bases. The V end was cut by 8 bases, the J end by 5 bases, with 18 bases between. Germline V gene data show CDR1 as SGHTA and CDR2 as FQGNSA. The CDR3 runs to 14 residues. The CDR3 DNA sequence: TGTGCCAGCCGGGCCTTTATGGGGCCATATGGCTACACCTTC. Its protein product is CASRAFMGPYGYTF.

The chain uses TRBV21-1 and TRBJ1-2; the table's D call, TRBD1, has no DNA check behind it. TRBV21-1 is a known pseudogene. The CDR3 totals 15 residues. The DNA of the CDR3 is TGTGCCAGCAGCAACAGGACAGGGGGTAAGTGTGGCTACACCTTC. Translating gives CASSNRTGGKCGYTF.

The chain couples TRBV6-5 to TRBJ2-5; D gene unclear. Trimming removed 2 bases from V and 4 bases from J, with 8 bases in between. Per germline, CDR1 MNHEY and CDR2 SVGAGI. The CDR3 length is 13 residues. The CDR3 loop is CASSYKLLETQYF. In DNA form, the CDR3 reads TGTGCCAGCAGTTACAAGCTTTTAGAGACCCAGTACTTC.

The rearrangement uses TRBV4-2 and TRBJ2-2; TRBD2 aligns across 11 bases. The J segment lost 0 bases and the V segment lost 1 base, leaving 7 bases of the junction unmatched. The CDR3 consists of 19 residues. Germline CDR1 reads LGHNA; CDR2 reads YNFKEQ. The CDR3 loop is CASSQVPSGGIANTGELFF. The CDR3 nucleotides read TGTGCCAGCAGCCAAGTACCTAGCGGGGGGATTGCGAACACCGGGGAGCTGTTTTTT.

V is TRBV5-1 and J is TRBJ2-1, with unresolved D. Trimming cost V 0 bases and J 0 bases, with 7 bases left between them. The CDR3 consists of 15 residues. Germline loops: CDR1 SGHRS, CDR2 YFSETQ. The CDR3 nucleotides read TGCGCCAGCAGCTTGGTGGCGTTCTCCTACAATGAGCAGTTCTTC. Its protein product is CASSLVAFSYNEQFF.

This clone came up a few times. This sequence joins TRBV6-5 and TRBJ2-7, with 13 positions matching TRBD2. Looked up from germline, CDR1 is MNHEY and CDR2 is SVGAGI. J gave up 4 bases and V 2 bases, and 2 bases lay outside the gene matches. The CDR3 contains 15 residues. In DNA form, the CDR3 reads TGTGCCAGCAGTTACCGGACTAGCGGGGGTTACGAGCAGTACTTC. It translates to CASSYRTSGGYEQYF.

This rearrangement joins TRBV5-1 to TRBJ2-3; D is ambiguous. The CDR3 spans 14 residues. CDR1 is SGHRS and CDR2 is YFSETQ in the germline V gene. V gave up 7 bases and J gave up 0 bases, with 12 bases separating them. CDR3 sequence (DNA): TGCGCCAGCCGATACCATTCTAGCACAGATACGCAGTATTTT. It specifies CASRYHSSTDTQYF.

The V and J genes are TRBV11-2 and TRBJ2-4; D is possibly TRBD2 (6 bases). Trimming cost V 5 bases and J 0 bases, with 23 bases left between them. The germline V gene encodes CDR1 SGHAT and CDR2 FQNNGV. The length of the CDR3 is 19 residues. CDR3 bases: TGTGCCAGCAGCCCCGCCCTCGGGAGCGGAATCTTAGCCAAAAACATTCAGTACTTC. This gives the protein CASSPALGSGILAKNIQYF. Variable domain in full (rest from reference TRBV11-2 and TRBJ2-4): EAGVAQSPRYKIIEKRQSVAFWCNPISGHATLYWYQQILGQGPKLLIQFQNNGVVDDSQLPKDRFSAERLKGVDSTLKIQPAKLEDSAVYLCASSPALGSGILAKNIQYFGAGTRLSVL.

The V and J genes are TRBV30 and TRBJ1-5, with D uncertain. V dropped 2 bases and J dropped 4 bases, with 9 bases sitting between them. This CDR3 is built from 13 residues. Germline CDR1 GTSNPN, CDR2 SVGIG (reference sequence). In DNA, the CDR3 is TGTGCCTGGAGTCTTCTCGGTAATCAGCCCCAGCATTTT. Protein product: CAWSLLGNQPQHF.

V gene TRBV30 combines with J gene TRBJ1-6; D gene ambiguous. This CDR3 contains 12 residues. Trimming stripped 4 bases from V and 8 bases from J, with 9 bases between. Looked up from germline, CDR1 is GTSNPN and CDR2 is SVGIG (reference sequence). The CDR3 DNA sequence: TGTGCCTGGAAAAAAAAGGATTCACCCCTCCACTTT. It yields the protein CAWKKKDSPLHF.